The rows below give T cell receptor beta chains drawn from one sample of a study of CD4+ T cells in melanoma. Method: immunoSEQ multiplex PCR; TCRdb's copy keeps in-frame clones and lacks some. The sample consists of around 55,000 clones, almost 70% of them appearing once. What was sequenced was tumor tissue. The receptors originated from a human donor with melanoma. CDR3s include the opening cysteine and the closing phenylalanine or tryptophan. D genes are given only for firm matches. Only part of the rows carry a size: once, few, many, or a class if the clone is expanded.

v_gene	d_gene	j_gene	abundance	CDR3nt	CDR3aa
TRBV29-1	TRBD1	TRBJ1-1	NA	TGCAGCGCTACGACAGGGTTGGGCACTGAAGCTTTCTTT	CSATTGLGTEAFF
TRBV10-2	TRBD1	TRBJ1-1	NA	TGCGCCAGCACCAGGACAGGGGGAACTGAAGCTTTCTTT	CASTRTGGTEAFF
TRBV9	NA	TRBJ2-7	NA	TGTGCCAGCAGCGTAGGTCCGGCTTTTGGAGAGCAGTACTTC	CASSVGPAFGEQYF
TRBV11-2	NA	TRBJ2-5	once	TGTGCCAGCAGCTCCGTTTCGGGGATCCAAGAGACCCAGTACTTC	CASSSVSGIQETQYF
TRBV19	NA	TRBJ2-5	NA	TGTGCCAGTAGGGCGCGGGAGACCCAGTACTTC	CASRARETQYF
TRBV4-1	TRBD1	TRBJ2-5	many	TGCGCCAGCAGCCGAGGACAGGGTGGGGCAGAGACCCAGTACTTC	CASSRGQGGAETQYF
TRBV28	NA	TRBJ1-5	NA	TGTGCCAGCACCGATCGGGGGTCGGATCAGCCCCAGCATTTT	CASTDRGSDQPQHF
TRBV28	TRBD2	TRBJ2-3	NA	TGTGCCAGCAGTTTTTCTCGGACTAGTGACCCAGATACGCAGTATTTT	CASSFSRTSDPDTQYF
TRBV9	NA	TRBJ2-4	NA	TGTGCCAGCAGCATGGACAAGACAGCCAAAAACATTCAGTACTTC	CASSMDKTAKNIQYF
TRBV5-6	NA	TRBJ2-7	NA	TGTGCCAGCAGCTTTTCACCCCGGGGTTCGGGCGAGCAGTACTTC	CASSFSPRGSGEQYF
TRBV7-9	NA	TRBJ2-7	NA	TGTGCCAGCAGCCCCTTGGACGAGCAGTACTTC	CASSPLDEQYF
TRBV9	TRBD1	TRBJ1-2	NA	TGTGCCAGCAGCGTAGGGGAGCAGGACAGGCATGGCTACACCTTC	CASSVGEQDRHGYTF
TRBV5-4	TRBD1	TRBJ1-2	NA	TGTGCCAGCAGCCCGGATCCGCCTCGGGGACAGGATGGCTACACCTTC	CASSPDPPRGQDGYTF
TRBV11-2	NA	TRBJ2-6	medium-sized	TGTGCCAGCAGCCATGGGGAGGCTGGGGCCAACGTCCTGACTTTC	CASSHGEAGANVLTF
TRBV7-2	NA	TRBJ2-4	NA	TGTGCCAGCAGCTTATGGGGGGGCCCAAAAAACATTCAGTACTTC	CASSLWGGPKNIQYF
TRBV5-8	TRBD1	TRBJ1-5	NA	TGTGCCAGCAGCCTCCTAGACAGGGGACGTGGCAATCAGCCCCAGCATTTT	CASSLLDRGRGNQPQHF
TRBV9	NA	TRBJ2-5	once	TGTGCCAGCAGCGTCACAGGGAACCAAGAGACCCAGTACTTC	CASSVTGNQETQYF
TRBV21-1	NA	TRBJ2-3	few	TGTGCCAGCAGCAAAGTGGCGAAGCGGGGAGATACGCAGTATTTT	CASSKVAKRGDTQYF
TRBV5-5	NA	TRBJ1-4	medium-sized	TGTGCCAGCAGCTTGCTTAGGGCCAGGGAAGGGGAAAAACTGTTTTTT	CASSLLRAREGEKLFF
TRBV7-9	TRBD1	TRBJ2-1	NA	TGTGCCAGCAGCCCCAGGACAGGCAACTTATTCTACAATGAGCAGTTCTTC	CASSPRTGNLFYNEQFF
TRBV29-1	TRBD2	TRBJ2-2	NA	TGCAGCGTTGGAGGACTAGCGGGGGTAGGAGGGGAGCTGTTTTTT	CSVGGLAGVGGELFF
TRBV4-2	NA	TRBJ1-2	NA	TGTGCCAGCAGCCACCACTTTTGGGGCTACACCTTC	CASSHHFWGYTF
TRBV4-2	NA	TRBJ1-1	many	TGTGCCAGCAGCGGGAACACTGAAGCTTTCTTT	CASSGNTEAFF
TRBV7-6	NA	TRBJ1-4	NA	TGTGCCAGCAGTTCCGGGGAAAAACTGTTTTTT	CASSSGEKLFF
TRBV18	NA	TRBJ2-1	NA	TGTGCCAGCTCACCCGTCGGGACCCCAGGTGAGCAGTTCTTC	CASSPVGTPGEQFF
TRBV7-3	NA	TRBJ1-1	NA	TGTGCCAGCAGCGCGACAGGTAACACTGAAGCTTTCTTT	CASSATGNTEAFF
TRBV6-5	TRBD1	TRBJ1-5	NA	TGTGCCAGCAGTTACACAACAGGGGTGGATCAGCCCCAGCATTTT	CASSYTTGVDQPQHF
TRBV10-3	NA	TRBJ2-2	NA	TGTGCCATCAGTGAGGTGGCAGCGAACACCGGGGAGCTGTTTTTT	CAISEVAANTGELFF
TRBV10-3	NA	TRBJ2-7	NA	TGTGCCATCAGTAAACAAGGGAGCGACGAGCAGTACTTC	CAISKQGSDEQYF
TRBV6-5	NA	TRBJ1-1	NA	TGTGCCAGCAGTCCCTCCGGGGACGGTGAAGCTTTCTTT	CASSPSGDGEAFF
TRBV5-6	NA	TRBJ1-2	NA	TGTGCCAGCAGCTTGGCCCAGGCCCCGCACTATGGCTACACCTTC	CASSLAQAPHYGYTF
TRBV7-9	NA	TRBJ2-7	many	TGTGCCAGCAGCTTAGAAGGGTTCACCTACGAGCAGTACTTC	CASSLEGFTYEQYF
TRBV18	NA	TRBJ1-2	NA	TGTGCCAGCTCACCACCGGAGAGGGCCGGCTACACCTTC	CASSPPERAGYTF
TRBV7-7	TRBD2	TRBJ2-5	NA	TGTGCTAGCAGCGGGGGCTTTGGGGAGACCCAGTACTTC	CASSGGFGETQYF
TRBV19	NA	TRBJ1-1	NA	TGTGCCAGTAGTTGGGGGGAGACGGAAAACACTGAAGCTTTCTTT	CASSWGETENTEAFF
TRBV5-1	TRBD2	TRBJ2-1	once	TGCGCCAGCAGCCTTCGGACTAGCGGAGACGACCGGGGGTTCTTC	CASSLRTSGDDRGFF
TRBV5-1	TRBD2	TRBJ2-1	NA	TGCGCCAGCAGCTTGGCAGCGGGGGGGCCATCCTACAATGAGCAGTTCTTC	CASSLAAGGPSYNEQFF
TRBV30	NA	TRBJ2-1	few	TGTGCCTGGAGTGTACTACCCGGCAATGAGCAGTTCTTC	CAWSVLPGNEQFF
TRBV6-1	NA	TRBJ2-1	NA	TGTGCCAGCAGTGACGGACCTGAGCAGTTCTTC	CASSDGPEQFF
TRBV30	NA	TRBJ1-1	many	TGTGCCTGGAGGGGGGGTAGTCGACTGATGAACACTGAAGCTTTCTTT	CAWRGGSRLMNTEAFF
TRBV14	NA	TRBJ2-1	NA	TGTGCCAGCAGCCAAGTCTACAATGAGCAGTTCTTC	CASSQVYNEQFF
TRBV6-5	NA	TRBJ1-2	NA	TGTGCCAGCAGTTACACGGGGGGCCAAGGCTACACCTTC	CASSYTGGQGYTF
TRBV15	TRBD1	TRBJ1-5	NA	TGTGCCACCAGCGAGACAGGGGTTTATCAGCCCCAGCATTTT	CATSETGVYQPQHF
TRBV6-4	NA	TRBJ1-2	NA	TGTGCCAGCAGTGGAGTTGGACAGAAATTTAACTATGGCTACACCTTC	CASSGVGQKFNYGYTF
TRBV20-1	NA	TRBJ1-5	few	TGCAGCGCGGGGGGACCTGCGCCCCAGCATTTT	CSAGGPAPQHF
TRBV19	NA	TRBJ2-1	NA	TGTGCCAGTAGTATTACGTCGAGCTCCTACAATGAGCAGTTCTTC	CASSITSSSYNEQFF
TRBV7-9	NA	TRBJ1-5	few	TGTGCCAGCAGCTTGGGCTCCGGGACGAAAGAAGGTCAGCCCCAGCATTTT	CASSLGSGTKEGQPQHF
TRBV5-1	TRBD1	TRBJ2-1	few	TGCGCCAGCAGCTTGGGGCCGGGACAGGGAAACAATGAGCAGTTCTTC	CASSLGPGQGNNEQFF
TRBV7-2	NA	TRBJ2-7	NA	TGTGCCAGCAGCTTAGGGACAGTCAGCTCCTACGAGCAGTACTTC	CASSLGTVSSYEQYF
TRBV2	NA	TRBJ1-4	NA	TGTGCCAGCAGTTGGGGGCACGATGAAAAACTGTTTTTT	CASSWGHDEKLFF
TRBV6-1	NA	TRBJ2-7	NA	TGTGCCAGCAGTGAAGTGAGTAGTGTCGACGAGCAGTACTTC	CASSEVSSVDEQYF
TRBV4-3	NA	TRBJ1-1	NA	TGCGCCAGCAGCCAAGAGTCCATCGGCCAGGGAGTGCGAAACACTGAAGCTTTCTTT	CASSQESIGQGVRNTEAFF
TRBV5-6	TRBD1	TRBJ2-1	few	TGTGCCAGCAGCTTGTCCCCAGGACAGGGCCTTCTAGGGCAGTTCTTC	CASSLSPGQGLLGQFF